This passage covers 9 T cell receptor beta chains from one sample sequenced in a study of cytomegalovirus exposure and HLA in healthy donors. The PCR contained 60 Vbeta and 13 Jbeta primers. Sequenced by immunoSEQ multiplex PCR; TCRdb stores in-frame clones only, minus some. In the table there are under 150,000 clones, about 68% of which are singletons. The sample taken for sequencing was PBMCs. These receptors all stem from a woman in her 40s in good health and CMV-seropositive.

Here the CDR3 reads CAFPRGGRGETQYF. In nucleotides, the CDR3 is TGTGCCTTCCCTCGGGGGGGGCGCGGGGAGACCCAGTACTTC. V and J are TRBV7-3 and TRBJ2-5, with 8 bases lining up with TRBD2. The junction had 13 bases not matched to a gene; V was cut back by 11 bases and J by 5 bases. The CDR3 runs to 14 residues. Germline-derived CDR1 and CDR2 are SGHTA and FQGTGA.

This clone is a singleton in its sample. A junction end diverges from the germline sequence, so it may reflect a read error. V usage is TRBV29-1 and J usage is TRBJ1-2; D is ambiguous. This CDR3 spans 12 amino acids. CDR1 SQVTM and CDR2 ANQGSEA come from the germline V gene. The CDR3 nucleotides read TGCAGCGTTCACCGCGGGCTGAGCGGGCCATTCTTC. It specifies CSVHRGLSGPFF.

Comment on this clone: Other nucleotide sequences in the sample specify the same CDR3. The chain recombines TRBV5-1 with TRBJ2-3, with D possibly matching TRBD1 (6 bases). The CDR3 has 14 residues. Germline V gene data show CDR1 as SGHRS and CDR2 as YFSETQ. V gave up 0 bases and J gave up 1 base, with 6 bases separating them. CDR3 in amino acids: CASSLAGGTDTQYF. As DNA, the CDR3 is TGCGCCAGCAGCTTGGCAGGGGGCACAGATACGCAGTATTTT.

This chain connects TRBV30 to TRBJ2-1; 8 bases are shared with TRBD2. This CDR3 is 14 amino acids long. Germline lookup yields CDR1 GTSNPN and CDR2 SVGIG (reference sequence). Germline trimming cut 4 bases from V and 4 bases from J; bases unmatched to any gene: 6. The CDR3 DNA is TGTGCCTGGATGATCGAGCGGGGGTACAATGAGCAGTTCTTC. The encoded protein is CAWMIERGYNEQFF.

The rearrangement uses TRBV7-2 and TRBJ2-1, with 7 bases identical to TRBD1. The CDR3 extends over 14 amino acids. Trimming took 4 bases from V and 7 from J; bases not matched to a gene: 7. CDR1 is SGHTA, CDR2 FQGNSA, per germline. CDR3 bases: TGTGCCAGCAGCTCTCAGACAGGGTTGAATGAGCAGTTCTTC. Protein sequence: CASSSQTGLNEQFF.

The chain uses TRBV6-6 and TRBJ1-5; D unclear. The CDR3 contains 14 residues. V lost 0 bases to trimming and J lost 5 bases, with 8 bases between them. Germline V gene lookup returns CDR1 MNHNY and CDR2 SVGAGI (reference sequence). The CDR3 DNA sequence: TGTGCCAGCAGTTACTCATCGGCGGATCAGCCCCAGCATTTT. Translated: CASSYSSADQPQHF.

A few counts support this clone. V gene TRBV4-3 combines with J gene TRBJ2-2, with D possibly matching TRBD1 (6 bases). The CDR3 has 17 amino acids. Germline CDR1 and CDR2: LGHNA and YSLEER. Trimming stripped 0 bases from V and 0 bases from J, with 11 bases between. The CDR3 here is CASSQDGTPPNTGELFF. CDR3 sequence (DNA): TGCGCCAGCAGCCAAGATGGGACACCCCCGAACACCGGGGAGCTGTTTTTT.

The V and J genes are TRBV9 and TRBJ2-4, with 12 bases lining up with TRBD1. Looked up from germline, CDR1 is SGDLS and CDR2 is YYNGEE. CDR3 length: 17 residues. The junction had 7 bases not matched to a gene; V was cut back by 1 base and J by 5 bases. The CDR3 DNA follows: TGTGCCAGCAGCGTATCCGCGGGACAGGGGGCCCAAAACATTCAGTACTTC. Protein: CASSVSAGQGAQNIQYF.

The CDR3, as DNA: TGCGCCAGCAGCCAGGTGGGACTAGCCTACAATGAGCAGTTCTTC. It translates to CASSQVGLAYNEQFF. The rearrangement links TRBV4-1 to TRBJ2-1; 8 bases map to TRBD2. Germline values: CDR1 MGHRA, CDR2 YSYEKL. J lost 2 bases, V lost 3 bases, and 3 bases had no gene match. The CDR3 length is 15 residues.